One sample yielded the 10 T cell receptor beta chains listed below, sequenced in a study of OX40 agonist ivuxolimab in advanced cancers. Assay used: immunoSEQ multiplex PCR; TCRdb lists only in-frame clones, some missing. The sample carries 55,000 to 80,000 clones, roughly 87% recorded once. Sequences were derived from CD4+ or CD8+ T cells sorted from blood, sampled in a trial of the OX40 agonist ivuxolimab. These receptors came from an adult with an advanced solid tumor such as melanoma, head and neck, liver or kidney cancer.

With respect to this clone: The germline gene is not matched at one end of the junction; a read error may be the cause. The chain carries TRBV18 and TRBJ2-5, with TRBD1 identical over 10 bases. The germline gives CDR1 KGHSH, CDR2 LQKENI. The CDR3 totals 15 residues. In nucleotides, the CDR3 is TGTGCCAGCTCACCGGGACAGGGGTTCCAAGTGACCCAGTACTTC. Translated: CASSPGQGFQVTQYF.

The J gene is TRBJ1-6, the V gene TRBV5-1, with a weak D call TRBD1 (5 bases). CDR3 length: 15 residues. With 1 base removed from V and 7 bases from J, the gap between germline ends came to 12 bases. Germline loops: CDR1 SGHRS, CDR2 YFSETQ. The DNA of the CDR3 is TGCGCCAGCAGCTTGAATGACAGACAAAATTCACCCCTCCACTTT. Translating it yields CASSLNDRQNSPLHF. The whole variable domain, remainder taken from reference TRBV5-1 and TRBJ1-6, is KAGVTQTPRYLIKTRGQQVTLSCSPISGHRSVSWYQQTPGQGLQFLFEYFSETQRNKGNFPGRFSGRQFSNSRSEMNVSTLELGDSALYLCASSLNDRQNSPLHFGNGTRLTVT.

This chain uses TRBV19 with TRBJ1-2; D is ambiguous. V lost 1 base to trimming and J lost 6 bases, with 12 bases between them. CDR1 and CDR2 from the germline V gene are LNHDA and SQIVND (reference sequence). There are 14 residues in the CDR3. The CDR3 sequence: CASSIAAGRNGYTF. The CDR3 DNA sequence: TGTGCCAGTAGTATAGCTGCAGGTAGGAATGGCTACACCTTC.

V usage is TRBV5-8 and J usage is TRBJ1-4, with a possible D match to TRBD1 (5 bases). The V end lost 3 bases, the J end lost 0 bases, and 12 bases lay between the germline ends. Looked up from germline, CDR1 is SGHTS and CDR2 is YDEGEE. This CDR3 spans 16 amino acids. In DNA, the CDR3 is TGTGCCAGCAGCTCCGGGACGGCTGCAACTAATGAAAAACTGTTTTTT. Translated: CASSSGTAATNEKLFF.

The J gene is TRBJ1-5, the V gene TRBV6-1; 10 positions agree with TRBD1. Germline values: CDR1 MNHNS, CDR2 SASEGT. The CDR3 has 15 amino acids. The V gene end was trimmed by 8 bases and the J gene end by 0 bases; junction bases not matched to a gene: 4. The CDR3 DNA follows: TGTGCCAGCGACCGGGACAGGGGTAGCAATCAGCCCCAGCATTTT. Translation gives CASDRDRGSNQPQHF.

V gene TRBV19 combines with J gene TRBJ1-5, with TRBD1 matching 10 bases. The CDR3 runs 14 residues. V shed 10 bases, J shed 4 bases, and the junction held 7 bases outside the gene matches. CDR1 and CDR2 from the germline V gene are LNHDA and SQIVND (reference sequence). CDR3 sequence (DNA): TGTGCCACCAAGACAGGGGGCCGAAATCAGCCCCAGCATTTT. Amino acid sequence: CATKTGGRNQPQHF.

The chain carries TRBV28 and TRBJ2-2; D unresolved. Trimming cost V 8 bases and J 1 base, with 20 bases left between them. CDR1 and CDR2 from the germline V gene are MDHEN and SYDVKM. The length of the CDR3 is 17 residues. The CDR3 DNA follows: TGTGCCAGCCTCCCCCAATGGGGTGTTTGGAACACCGGGGAGCTGTTTTTT. As protein: CASLPQWGVWNTGELFF.

This chain uses TRBV6-5 with TRBJ2-7; D is undetermined. This CDR3 has 13 amino acids. Germline CDR1 is MNHEY and CDR2 is SVGAGI. Between the trimmed V and J ends, which lost 3 bases and 6 bases, there was a span of 12 bases. The CDR3 sequence is CASSYGQHSEQYF. The CDR3 region has the DNA TGTGCCAGCAGTTATGGGCAGCATTCCGAGCAGTACTTC.

V gene TRBV11-1 combines with J gene TRBJ2-7; TRBD2 agrees at 10 bases. CDR3 size: 14 residues. Germline V gives CDR1 SGHAT, CDR2 FQDESV (reference sequence). V shed 4 bases, J shed 4 bases, and the junction held 4 bases outside the gene matches. The CDR3 reads CASSYKTSGYEQYF. The CDR3 region has the DNA TGTGCCAGCAGCTATAAGACTAGCGGGTACGAGCAGTACTTC.

The chain links TRBV10-3 to TRBJ1-5; 9 nucleotides match TRBD1. The germline gives CDR1 ENHRY, CDR2 SYGVKD. CDR3 size: 13 residues. With V trimmed by 7 bases and J by 6 bases, 4 bases remained unmatched. CDR3 sequence: CAITMGQGQPQHF. CDR3 nucleotides: TGTGCCATCACCATGGGACAGGGTCAGCCCCAGCATTTT.